This is a list of T cell receptor beta chains from one sample in a study of T cell changes during pregnancy in multiple sclerosis. Only in-frame clones appear in the TCRdb table, and some are missing; sequencing was by immunoSEQ multiplex PCR. Seen here are 50,000 to 65,000 clones, roughly 92% observed once, and the top ten hold 3.2%. This specimen consisted of CD8+ T cells from peripheral blood mononuclear cells, obtained in the second trimester of pregnancy. These receptors were collected from a female donor with multiple sclerosis, enrolled in a pregnancy study. Each CDR3 is given with its conserved first and last residue. A D gene is named only where the DNA matches it firmly. The size entry is marked missing in some rows and otherwise reads once, few, many or a size class.

J gene: TRBJ1-3; V gene: TRBV27; clone size: NA; D gene: TRBD1; CDR3 protein: CASSLARGGNTIYF; CDR3 DNA: TGTGCCAGCAGTTTGGCCAGGGGGGGAAACACCATATATTTT
J gene: TRBJ1-2; V gene: TRBV6-5; clone size: NA; D gene: TRBD1; CDR3 protein: CASSYWRGTDLYGYTF; CDR3 DNA: TGTGCCAGCAGTTACTGGCGCGGGACAGACCTCTATGGCTACACCTTC
J gene: TRBJ2-6; V gene: TRBV7-6; clone size: NA; D gene: TRBD1; CDR3 protein: CASSLATGTGPSGANVLTF; CDR3 DNA: TGTGCCAGCAGCTTAGCGACCGGGACAGGGCCTTCTGGGGCCAACGTCCTGACTTTC
J gene: TRBJ1-1; V gene: TRBV13; clone size: NA; D gene: NA; CDR3 protein: CASSPYAVAKNTEAFF; CDR3 DNA: TGTGCCAGCAGCCCCTACGCGGTCGCCAAGAACACTGAAGCTTTCTTT
J gene: TRBJ2-7; V gene: TRBV19; clone size: few; D gene: TRBD1; CDR3 protein: CASSALQGAKFYEQYF; CDR3 DNA: TGTGCCAGTAGCGCCTTACAGGGGGCGAAATTCTACGAGCAGTACTTC
J gene: TRBJ2-6; V gene: TRBV7-9; clone size: medium-sized; D gene: TRBD1; CDR3 protein: CASRRDRLHSGANVLTF; CDR3 DNA: TGTGCCAGCAGACGGGACAGGTTGCACTCTGGGGCCAACGTCCTGACTTTC
J gene: TRBJ2-7; V gene: TRBV19; clone size: NA; D gene: NA; CDR3 protein: CASSIGYEQYF; CDR3 DNA: TGTGCCAGTAGTATCGGTTACGAGCAGTACTTC
J gene: TRBJ2-3; V gene: TRBV27; clone size: NA; D gene: TRBD2; CDR3 protein: CASSPRTSGTDTQYF; CDR3 DNA: TGTGCCAGCAGTCCCCGGACTAGCGGGACAGATACGCAGTATTTT
J gene: TRBJ2-7; V gene: TRBV7-9; clone size: NA; D gene: NA; CDR3 protein: CASSDRSYEQYF; CDR3 DNA: TGTGCCAGCAGCGACAGGTCCTACGAGCAGTACTTC
J gene: TRBJ1-1; V gene: TRBV5-1; clone size: NA; D gene: TRBD1; CDR3 protein: CASSSGGSNTEAFF; CDR3 DNA: TGCGCCAGCAGCTCAGGGGGATCGAACACTGAAGCTTTCTTT
J gene: TRBJ2-7; V gene: TRBV27; clone size: NA; D gene: NA; CDR3 protein: CASSLFGTRVEQYF; CDR3 DNA: TGTGCCAGCAGTTTATTCGGCACGAGGGTCGAGCAGTACTTC
J gene: TRBJ1-1; V gene: TRBV13; clone size: NA; D gene: TRBD1; CDR3 protein: CASSIGGFGTEAFF; CDR3 DNA: TGTGCCAGCAGTATAGGGGGCTTTGGCACTGAAGCTTTCTTT
J gene: TRBJ2-1; V gene: TRBV19; clone size: NA; D gene: TRBD2; CDR3 protein: CASSIGGLAGYNEQFF; CDR3 DNA: TGTGCCAGTAGTATAGGGGGGCTAGCGGGCTACAATGAGCAGTTCTTC
J gene: TRBJ1-4; V gene: TRBV5-5; clone size: NA; D gene: NA; CDR3 protein: CASSLGQLNEKLFF; CDR3 DNA: TGTGCCAGCAGCTTGGGACAGCTAAATGAAAAACTGTTTTTT
J gene: TRBJ1-1; V gene: TRBV10-3; clone size: NA; D gene: TRBD1; CDR3 protein: CAISNDRALAEAFF; CDR3 DNA: TGTGCCATCAGCAATGACAGGGCCCTCGCTGAAGCTTTCTTT
J gene: TRBJ2-2; V gene: TRBV5-1; clone size: NA; D gene: NA; CDR3 protein: CASSFSTGELFF; CDR3 DNA: TGCGCCAGCAGCTTCTCCACCGGGGAGCTGTTTTTT
J gene: TRBJ2-7; V gene: TRBV21-1; clone size: NA; D gene: NA; CDR3 protein: CASSKSGTSEVYEQYF; CDR3 DNA: TGTGCCAGCAGCAAGTCTGGGACTAGCGAGGTCTACGAGCAGTACTTC